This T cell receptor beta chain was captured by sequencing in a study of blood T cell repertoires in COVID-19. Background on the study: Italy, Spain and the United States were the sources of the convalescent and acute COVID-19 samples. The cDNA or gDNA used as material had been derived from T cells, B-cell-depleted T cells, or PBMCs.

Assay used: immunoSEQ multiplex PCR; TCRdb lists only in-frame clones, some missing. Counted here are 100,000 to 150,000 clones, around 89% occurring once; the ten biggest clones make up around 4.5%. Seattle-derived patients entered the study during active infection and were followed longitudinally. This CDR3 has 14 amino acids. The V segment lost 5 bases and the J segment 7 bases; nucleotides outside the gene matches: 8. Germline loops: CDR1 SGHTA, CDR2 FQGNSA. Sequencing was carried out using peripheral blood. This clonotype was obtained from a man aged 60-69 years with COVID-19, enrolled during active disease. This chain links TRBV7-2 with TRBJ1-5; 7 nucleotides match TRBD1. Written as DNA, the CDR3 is TGTGCCAGCAGCAACCGACAGGGAGCGCAGCCCCAGCATTTT. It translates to CASSNRQGAQPQHF.